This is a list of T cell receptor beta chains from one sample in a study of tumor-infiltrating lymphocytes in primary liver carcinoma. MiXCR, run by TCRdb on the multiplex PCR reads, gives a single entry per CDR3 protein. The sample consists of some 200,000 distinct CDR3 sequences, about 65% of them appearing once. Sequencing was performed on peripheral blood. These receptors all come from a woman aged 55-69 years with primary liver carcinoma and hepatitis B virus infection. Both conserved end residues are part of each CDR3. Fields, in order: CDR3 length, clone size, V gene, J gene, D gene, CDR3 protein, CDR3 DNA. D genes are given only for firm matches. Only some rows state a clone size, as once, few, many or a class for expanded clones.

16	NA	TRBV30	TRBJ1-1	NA	CARSVLGRERETESFF	TGTGCCCGGAGTGTACTCGGCAGGGAGAGGGAGACTGAATCTTTCTTT
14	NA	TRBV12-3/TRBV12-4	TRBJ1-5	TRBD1	CASSGTGPNQPQHF	TGTGCCAGCAGTGGGACAGGCCCCAATCAGCCCCAGCATTTT
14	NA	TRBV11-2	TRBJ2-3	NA	CAGKPELGIDTQYF	TGTGCCGGCAAACCGGAACTGGGCATAGATACGCAGTATTTT
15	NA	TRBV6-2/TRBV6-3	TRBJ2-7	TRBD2	CAGSDGASGFYEQYF	TGTGCCGGCAGCGACGGGGCTAGCGGGTTCTACGAGCAGTACTTC
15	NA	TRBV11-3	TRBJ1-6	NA	CASSLVSNRDSPLHF	TGTGCCAGCAGCTTGGTGTCCAACAGGGATTCACCCCTCCACTTT
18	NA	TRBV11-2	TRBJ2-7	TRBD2	CAGSFGHSGSRPNYEQYF	TGTGCCGGCAGCTTCGGCCATAGCGGGAGTCGACCCAATTACGAGCAGTACTTC
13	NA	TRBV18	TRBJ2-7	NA	CASSPDTLAEQYF	TGTGCCAGCTCACCCGACACTCTAGCAGAGCAGTACTTC
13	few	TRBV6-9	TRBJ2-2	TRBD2	CASSSGNTGELFF	TGTGCCAGTTCTAGCGGAAACACCGGGGAGCTGTTTTTT
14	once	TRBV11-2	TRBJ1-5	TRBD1	CGSSASQGGQPQHF	TGTGGCAGCAGCGCCTCACAGGGGGGTCAGCCCCAACATTTT
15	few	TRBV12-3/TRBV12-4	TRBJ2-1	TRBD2	CASRTSGRQGDEQFF	TGTGCATCAAGGACTAGCGGCCGCCAGGGGGATGAGCAGTTCTTC
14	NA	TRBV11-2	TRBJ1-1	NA	CASSNRQVPAEAFF	TGTGCCAGCAGCAATCGACAGGTTCCGGCTGAGGCTTTCTTT
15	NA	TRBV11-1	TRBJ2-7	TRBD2	CARISPLAGAYEQYF	TGTGCCAGAATCTCACCACTAGCGGGAGCCTACGAGCAGTACTTC
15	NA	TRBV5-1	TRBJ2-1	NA	CASSPSLKAKNEQFF	TGCGCCAGCAGCCCCTCGTTGAAAGCCAAGAATGAGCAGTTCTTC
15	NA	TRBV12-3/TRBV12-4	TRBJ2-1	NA	CASSSQTVSYNEQFF	TGTGCCAGCAGTTCCCAGACAGTCTCCTACAATGAGCAGTTCTTC
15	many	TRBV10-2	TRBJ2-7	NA	CASRTLGSGVYEQYF	TGCGCCAGCAGGACCCTCGGGAGCGGAGTATACGAGCAGTACTTC
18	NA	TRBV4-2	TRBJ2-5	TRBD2	CASSQPPAGGGYHETQYF	TGTGCCAGCAGCCAACCCCCAGCGGGAGGGGGGTACCATGAGACCCAGTACTTC
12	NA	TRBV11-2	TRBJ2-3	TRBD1	CVSSLGGGTQYF	TGTGTCAGCAGCTTAGGGGGCGGCACGCAATATTTT
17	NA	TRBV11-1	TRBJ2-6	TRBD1	CACSPPTGSAGANFLTF	TGTGCCTGCAGCCCCCCGACAGGGAGCGCTGGGGCCAATTTCCTGACTTTC
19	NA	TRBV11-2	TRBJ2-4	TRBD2	CAGSLSLAGVRLAKNIQYF	TGTGCCGGCAGCTTAAGTCTAGCGGGAGTCCGTTTAGCCAAAAACATTCAGTACTTC
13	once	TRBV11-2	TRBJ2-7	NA	CTSGPGVNYEQYF	TGTACCAGCGGCCCCGGGGTCAACTACGAGCAGTACTTC
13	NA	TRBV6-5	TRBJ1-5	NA	CASSIGSNQPQHF	TGTGCCAGCAGTATAGGAAGCAATCAGCCCCAGCATTTT
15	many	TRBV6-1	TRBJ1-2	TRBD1	CASSDPETGNYGYTF	TGTGCCAGCAGTGATCCTGAGACAGGGAACTATGGCTACACCTTC
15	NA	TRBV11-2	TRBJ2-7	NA	CTSSLGPADSYEQYF	TGTACCAGCAGCTTGGGTCCGGCGGATTCCTACGAGCAGTACTTC
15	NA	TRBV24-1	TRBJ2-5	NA	CATSDYCRGAETQYF	TGTGCCACCAGTGATTATTGTCGGGGGGCAGAGACCCAGTACTTC
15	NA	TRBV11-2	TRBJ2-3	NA	CASSHTGVSNQPQYF	TGTGCCAGCAGCCATACAGGAGTTAGCAATCAGCCCCAGTATTTT